Sequencing of this T cell receptor (beta chain) was carried out in a study of CD8+CD57+ T cells in acquired aplastic anemia listed by TCRdb under 2018. At the level of the whole study: A mean of about 3.2 ug of DNA, ranging from 0.2 to 27.4 ug, was extracted from sorted CD4+ and CD8+ cells. CD8+CD57+ expansion was defined as a frequency above the mean frequency observed in healthy subjects. Overall study outcomes, separate from this receptor: Between patients and healthy controls, no significant difference in CD8+ Simpson's diversity was found (P=0.060). Approximately 31 CD8+ CDR3 sequences were found in both patients and controls but appeared to be highly expressed in patients and within the immunodominant clones of the patients.

The CDR3, from cysteine to phenylalanine, totals 14 residues. The entry retains the CDR3 DNA only, 42 bases that are in frame from base 1. CDR1 and CDR2 are drawn from the germline V gene: KGHDR, SFDVKD. Profiling of TCR beta VDJ combinations and CDR3 sequences used genomic DNA as the template. TCR repertoire sequencing was run on an Illumina HiSeq 2000. Per the authors' processing: Repertoire assessment relied on Simpson's diversity index, CDR3 size and DJ length profiles, and TRBV/TRBJ rearrangement plots. Whichever DNA sequence was most abundant in the deep sequencing data was defined as the immunodominant clone. CDR3 amino acid sequences were screened for sharing across subjects and compared with published repertoires and the VDJdb database. TCRdb redid the processing of the public reads, applying fastp at Q25 and MiXCR, and retained in-frame beta chains. Every distinct CDR3 protein forms one entry, paired with its most common genes and DNA. TCRdb's processing, not the study's, gives the V and J calls here. In all, the sample holds about 160,000 distinct CDR3 sequences, and about 45% of those were seen once. The biggest ten clones account for 3.2% of the sample.

Expansion of CD8+CD57+ cells had been shown by flow cytometry in the patients chosen for sequencing. Every patient had a diagnosis of severe acquired aplastic anemia based on International Study of Aplastic Anemia and Agranulocytosis and Camitta criteria. No therapy had been received by the patients at the time of blood sampling. In this study, sorted CD4+ and CD8+ T cells from the blood of healthy subjects and of severe aplastic anemia patients had their TCR repertoires deep-sequenced. Patients were enrolled in the USA under clinicaltrials.gov protocols 00001620, 01623167, 00001397, 00071045, 00081523 and 00961064. Ficoll-Paque density gradient centrifugation was used to isolate peripheral blood mononuclear cells. CD4+ and CD8+ T cells were sorted by FACS or magnetic beads before DNA extraction. This clonotype appeared once. No antigen is known for it. A junction end diverges from the germline sequence, so it may reflect a read error.

Material for sequencing was sorted CD4+, CD8+, or CD8+CD57+ T cells (not recorded which) from PBMCs. The V and J genes are TRBV24-1 and TRBJ2-5; a weak D assignment points to TRBD1 (6 bases agree). The receptor comes from a human donor with aplastic anemia. The CDR3 protein: CATLSRAGEEAQYF. The DNA sequence is TGTGCCACCTTATCCCGGGCAGGGGAAGAGGCCCAGTACTTC.